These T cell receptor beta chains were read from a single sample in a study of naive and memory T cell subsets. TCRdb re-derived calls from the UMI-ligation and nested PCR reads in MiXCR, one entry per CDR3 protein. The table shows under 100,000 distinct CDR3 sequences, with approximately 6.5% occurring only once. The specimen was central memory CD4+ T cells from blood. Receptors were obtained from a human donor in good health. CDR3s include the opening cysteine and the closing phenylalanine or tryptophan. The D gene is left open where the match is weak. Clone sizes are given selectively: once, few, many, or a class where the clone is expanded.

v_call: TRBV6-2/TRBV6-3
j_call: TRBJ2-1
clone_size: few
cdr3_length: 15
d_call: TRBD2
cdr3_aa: CASSQGLASGNEQFF
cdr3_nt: TGTGCCAGCAGTCAAGGACTAGCGTCTGGTAATGAGCAGTTCTTC

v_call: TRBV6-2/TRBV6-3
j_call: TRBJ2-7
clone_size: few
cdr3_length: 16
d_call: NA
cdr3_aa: CASTLHAAGAIYEQYF
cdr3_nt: TGTGCCAGCACTCTCCACGCGGCGGGGGCTATATACGAGCAGTACTTC

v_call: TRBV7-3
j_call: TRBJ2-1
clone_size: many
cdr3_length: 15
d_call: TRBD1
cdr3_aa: CASSLYGTVYNEQFF
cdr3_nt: TGTGCCAGCAGCTTATACGGGACAGTCTACAATGAGCAGTTCTTC

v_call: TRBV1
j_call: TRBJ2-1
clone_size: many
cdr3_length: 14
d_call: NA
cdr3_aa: CTSSGTSVGNEQFF
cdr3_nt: TGCACCAGCAGCGGGACTAGCGTGGGTAATGAGCAGTTCTTC

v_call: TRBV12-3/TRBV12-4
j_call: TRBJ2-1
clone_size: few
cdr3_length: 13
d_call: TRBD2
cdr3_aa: CASRGGHRDEQFF
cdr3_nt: TGTGCCAGCCGGGGGGGTCATCGGGATGAGCAGTTCTTC

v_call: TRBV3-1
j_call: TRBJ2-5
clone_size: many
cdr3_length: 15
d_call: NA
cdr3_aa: CASSQGRSIGETQYF
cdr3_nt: TGTGCCAGCAGCCAAGGCCGGAGTATAGGGGAGACCCAGTACTTC

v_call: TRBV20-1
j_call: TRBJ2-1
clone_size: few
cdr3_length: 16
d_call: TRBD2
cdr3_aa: CSARVFSGRTLNEQFF
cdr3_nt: TGCAGTGCTAGAGTTTTTAGCGGGAGGACTCTTAATGAGCAGTTCTTC

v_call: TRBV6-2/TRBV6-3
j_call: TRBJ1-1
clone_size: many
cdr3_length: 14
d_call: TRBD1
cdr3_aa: CASSRQGSWTEAFF
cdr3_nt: TGTGCCAGCAGTCGACAGGGAAGTTGGACTGAAGCTTTCTTT

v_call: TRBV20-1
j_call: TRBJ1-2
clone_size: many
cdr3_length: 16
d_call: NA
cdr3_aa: CSAPTRRAGQNYGYTF
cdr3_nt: TGCAGTGCTCCGACCAGAAGAGCAGGACAGAACTATGGCTACACCTTC

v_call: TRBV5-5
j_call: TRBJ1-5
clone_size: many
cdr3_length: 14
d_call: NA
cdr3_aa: CASSLEGGNQPQHF
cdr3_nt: TGTGCCAGCAGCTTGGAAGGCGGCAATCAGCCCCAGCATTTT

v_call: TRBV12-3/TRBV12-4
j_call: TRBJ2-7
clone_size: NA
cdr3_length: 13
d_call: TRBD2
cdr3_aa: CASSFTSDYEQYF
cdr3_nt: TGTGCCAGCAGTTTTACTAGCGATTACGAGCAGTACTTC

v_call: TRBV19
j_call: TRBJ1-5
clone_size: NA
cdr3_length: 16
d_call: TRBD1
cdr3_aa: CASSIRRTGDNQPQHF
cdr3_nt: TGTGCCAGTAGTATCAGGAGGACAGGGGACAATCAGCCCCAGCATTTT

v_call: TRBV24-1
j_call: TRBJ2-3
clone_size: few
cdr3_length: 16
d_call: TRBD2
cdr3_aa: CATSDAFSGGPDTQYF
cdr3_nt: TGTGCCACCAGTGATGCCTTTTCGGGAGGGCCGGATACGCAGTATTTT

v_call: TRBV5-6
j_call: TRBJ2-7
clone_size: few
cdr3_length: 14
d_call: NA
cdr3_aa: CASSLTSWGYEQYF
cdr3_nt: TGTGCCAGCAGCTTAACTAGCTGGGGCTACGAGCAGTACTTC

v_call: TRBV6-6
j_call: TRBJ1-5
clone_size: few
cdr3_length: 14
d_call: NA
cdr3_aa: CASSYRNQRQPQHF
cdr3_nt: TGTGCCAGCAGTTACAGGAACCAGAGGCAGCCCCAGCATTTT

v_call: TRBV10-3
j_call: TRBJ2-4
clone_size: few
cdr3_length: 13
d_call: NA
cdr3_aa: CAISESGTNIQYF
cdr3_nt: TGTGCCATCAGTGAGTCGGGCACTAACATTCAGTACTTC

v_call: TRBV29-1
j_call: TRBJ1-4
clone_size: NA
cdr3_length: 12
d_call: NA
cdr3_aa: CSVTVDNEKLFF
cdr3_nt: TGCAGCGTGACGGTGGATAATGAAAAACTGTTTTTT

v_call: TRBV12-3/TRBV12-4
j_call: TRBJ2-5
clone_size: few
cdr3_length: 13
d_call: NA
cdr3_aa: CASRRDSQETQYF
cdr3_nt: TGTGCCAGCAGGCGGGACTCGCAAGAGACCCAGTACTTC

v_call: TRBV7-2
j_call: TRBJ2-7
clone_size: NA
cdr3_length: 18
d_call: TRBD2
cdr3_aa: CASSSSLVPSGGRYEQYF
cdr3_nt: TGTGCCAGCAGCTCCTCACTCGTGCCTAGCGGGGGCCGCTACGAGCAGTACTTC

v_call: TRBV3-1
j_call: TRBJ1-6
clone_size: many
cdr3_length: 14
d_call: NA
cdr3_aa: CASSQGQARSPLHF
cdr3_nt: TGTGCCAGCAGCCAAGGACAGGCAAGATCACCCCTCCACTTT

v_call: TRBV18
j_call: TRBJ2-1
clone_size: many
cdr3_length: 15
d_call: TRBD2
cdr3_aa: CASSPVTSGLKEQFF
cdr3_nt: TGTGCCAGCTCCCCCGTCACTAGCGGTCTTAAGGAGCAGTTCTTC

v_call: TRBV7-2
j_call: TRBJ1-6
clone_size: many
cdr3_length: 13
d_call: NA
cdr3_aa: CASSSARESPLHF
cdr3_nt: TGTGCCAGCAGCTCCGCCAGGGAGTCACCCCTCCACTTT

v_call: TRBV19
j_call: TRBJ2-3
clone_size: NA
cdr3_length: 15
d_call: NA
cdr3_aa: CASSPRLSEFNTQYF
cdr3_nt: TGTGCCAGTAGTCCACGTCTAAGCGAGTTTAATACGCAGTATTTT

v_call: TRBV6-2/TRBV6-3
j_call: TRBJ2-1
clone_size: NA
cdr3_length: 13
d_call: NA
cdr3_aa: CASRITGPDEQFF
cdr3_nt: TGTGCCAGCAGAATAACAGGGCCAGATGAGCAGTTCTTC

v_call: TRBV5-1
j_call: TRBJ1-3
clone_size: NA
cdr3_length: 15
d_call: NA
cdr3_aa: CASSPAAESGNTIYF
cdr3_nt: TGCGCCAGCAGCCCGGCGGCGGAGTCTGGAAACACCATATATTTT

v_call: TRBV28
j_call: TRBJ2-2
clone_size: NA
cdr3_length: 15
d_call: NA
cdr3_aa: CASTSRDVNTGELFF
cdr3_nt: TGTGCCAGCACATCCCGGGACGTTAACACCGGGGAGCTGTTTTTT

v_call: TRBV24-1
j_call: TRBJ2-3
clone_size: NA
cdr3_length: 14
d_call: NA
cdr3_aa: CATSDLTGTDTQYF
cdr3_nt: TGTGCCACCAGTGATTTAACAGGCACAGATACGCAGTATTTT

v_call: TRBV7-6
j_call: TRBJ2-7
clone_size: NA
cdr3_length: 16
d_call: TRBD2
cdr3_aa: CASSLEAGGGSYEQYF
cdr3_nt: TGTGCCAGCAGCTTAGAAGCGGGGGGAGGGTCCTACGAGCAGTACTTC

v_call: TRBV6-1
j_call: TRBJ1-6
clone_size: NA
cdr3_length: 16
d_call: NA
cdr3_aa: CASSEGGGRAGSPLHF
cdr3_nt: TGTGCCAGCAGTGAAGGAGGCGGCAGGGCAGGATCACCCCTCCACTTT

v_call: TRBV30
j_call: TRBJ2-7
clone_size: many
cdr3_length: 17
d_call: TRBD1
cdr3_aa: CAWSPYLVRDRTYEQYF
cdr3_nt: TGTGCCTGGAGTCCTTACCTCGTCCGGGACAGAACCTACGAGCAGTACTTC

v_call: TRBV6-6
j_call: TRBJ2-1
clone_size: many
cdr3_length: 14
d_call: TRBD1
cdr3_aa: CASTRDRANNEQFF
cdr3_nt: TGTGCCAGCACCCGGGACAGGGCGAACAATGAGCAGTTCTTC

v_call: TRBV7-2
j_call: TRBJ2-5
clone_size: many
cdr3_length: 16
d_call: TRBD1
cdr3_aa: CASSFDANRGKETQYF
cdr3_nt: TGTGCCAGCAGCTTCGACGCCAACAGGGGTAAAGAGACCCAGTACTTC

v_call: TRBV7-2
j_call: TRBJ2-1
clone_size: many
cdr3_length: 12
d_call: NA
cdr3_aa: CASSLESVEQFF
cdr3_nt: TGTGCCAGCAGCTTAGAATCGGTAGAGCAGTTCTTC

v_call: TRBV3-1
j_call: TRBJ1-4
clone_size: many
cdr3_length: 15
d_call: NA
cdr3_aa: CASSQLRGVNEKLFF
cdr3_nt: TGTGCCAGCAGCCAGTTACGGGGAGTAAATGAAAAACTGTTTTTT

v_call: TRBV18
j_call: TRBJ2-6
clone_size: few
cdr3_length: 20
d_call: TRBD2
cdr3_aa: CASSPTSGGNPSSGANVLTF
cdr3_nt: TGTGCCAGCTCACCGACTAGCGGGGGGAATCCCAGCTCTGGGGCCAACGTCCTGACTTTC

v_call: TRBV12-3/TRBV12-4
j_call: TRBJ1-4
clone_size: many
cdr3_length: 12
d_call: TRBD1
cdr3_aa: CASSPNTGGLFF
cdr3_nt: TGTGCCAGCAGCCCAAATACAGGGGGACTGTTTTTT

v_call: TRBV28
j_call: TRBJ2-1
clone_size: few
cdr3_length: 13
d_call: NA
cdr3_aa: CASSFWTAGSEFF
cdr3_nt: TGTGCCAGCAGTTTTTGGACGGCAGGCTCGGAGTTCTTC

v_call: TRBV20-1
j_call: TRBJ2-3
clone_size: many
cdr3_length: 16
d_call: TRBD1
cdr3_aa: CSARRVTGANTDTQYF
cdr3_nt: TGCAGTGCTAGACGGGTGACAGGGGCCAACACAGATACGCAGTATTTT

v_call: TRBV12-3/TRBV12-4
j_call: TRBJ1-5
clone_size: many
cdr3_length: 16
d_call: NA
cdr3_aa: CASSPAWGYSNQPQHF
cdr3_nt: TGTGCCAGCAGTCCGGCGTGGGGTTATAGCAATCAGCCCCAGCATTTT

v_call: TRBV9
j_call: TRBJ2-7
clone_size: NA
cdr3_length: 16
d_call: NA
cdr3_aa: CASSVGDSISSYEQYF
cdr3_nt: TGTGCCAGCAGCGTAGGTGACAGTATAAGCTCCTACGAGCAGTACTTC

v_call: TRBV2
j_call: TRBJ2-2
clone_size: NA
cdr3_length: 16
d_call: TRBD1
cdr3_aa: CASSFRDRGGTGELFF
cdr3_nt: TGTGCCAGCAGTTTTCGGGACAGGGGAGGAACCGGGGAGCTGTTTTTT

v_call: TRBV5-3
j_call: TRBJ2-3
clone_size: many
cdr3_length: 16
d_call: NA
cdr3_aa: CARSCRCSASTDTQYF
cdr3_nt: TGTGCCAGAAGCTGCCGGTGTAGCGCAAGCACAGATACGCAGTATTTT

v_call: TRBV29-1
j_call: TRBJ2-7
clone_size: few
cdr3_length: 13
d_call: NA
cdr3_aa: CSVEGPGGGEQYF
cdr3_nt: TGCAGCGTTGAAGGACCAGGGGGAGGCGAGCAGTACTTC

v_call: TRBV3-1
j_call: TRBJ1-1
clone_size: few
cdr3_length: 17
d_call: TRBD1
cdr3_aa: CASSQEEMFRGRTEAFF
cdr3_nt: TGTGCCAGCAGCCAAGAGGAGATGTTCAGGGGGAGGACTGAAGCTTTCTTT

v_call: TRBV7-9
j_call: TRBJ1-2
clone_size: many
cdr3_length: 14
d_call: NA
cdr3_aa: CASQPRVPPYGYTF
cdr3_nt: TGTGCCAGCCAACCGAGGGTACCCCCCTATGGCTACACCTTC

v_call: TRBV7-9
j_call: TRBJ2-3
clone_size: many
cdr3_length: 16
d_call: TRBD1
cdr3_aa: CASSMRQGTWEDTQYF
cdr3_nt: TGTGCCAGCAGCATGCGACAGGGGACATGGGAGGATACGCAGTATTTT

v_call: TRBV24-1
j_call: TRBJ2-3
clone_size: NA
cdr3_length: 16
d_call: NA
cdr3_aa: CATSDPARGARDTQYF
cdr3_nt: TGTGCCACCAGTGATCCCGCACGGGGGGCGCGAGATACGCAGTATTTT

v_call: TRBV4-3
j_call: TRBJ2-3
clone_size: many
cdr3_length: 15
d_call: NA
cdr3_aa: CASSQDREDVDTQYF
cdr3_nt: TGCGCCAGCAGCCAAGACAGAGAAGATGTAGATACGCAGTATTTT

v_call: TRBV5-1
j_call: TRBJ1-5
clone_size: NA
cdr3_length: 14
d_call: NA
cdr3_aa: CASSLGGGNQPQHF
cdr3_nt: TGCGCCAGCAGCTTGGGGGGCGGCAATCAGCCCCAGCATTTT

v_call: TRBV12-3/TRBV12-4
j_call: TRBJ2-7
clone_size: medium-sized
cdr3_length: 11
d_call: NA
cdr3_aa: CASSSSYEQYF
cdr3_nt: TGTGCCAGCAGTTCCTCCTACGAGCAGTACTTC

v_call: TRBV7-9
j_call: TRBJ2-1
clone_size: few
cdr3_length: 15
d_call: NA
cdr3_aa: CASSPPPRMGNEQFF
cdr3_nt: TGTGCCAGCAGCCCCCCTCCAAGGATGGGCAATGAGCAGTTCTTC

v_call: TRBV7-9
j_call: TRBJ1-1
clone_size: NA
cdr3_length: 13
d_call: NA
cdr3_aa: CASSSGVNTEAFF
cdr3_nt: TGTGCCAGCAGCTCTGGGGTGAACACTGAAGCTTTCTTT

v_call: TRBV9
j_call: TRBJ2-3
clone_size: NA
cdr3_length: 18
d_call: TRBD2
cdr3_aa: CASSVAELAGASTDTQYF
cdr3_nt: TGTGCCAGCAGCGTAGCCGAACTAGCGGGGGCTAGCACAGATACGCAGTATTTT

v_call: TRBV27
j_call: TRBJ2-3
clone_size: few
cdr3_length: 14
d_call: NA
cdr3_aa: CASSPSTFTDTQYF
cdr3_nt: TGTGCCAGCAGTCCCTCGACGTTCACAGATACGCAGTATTTT

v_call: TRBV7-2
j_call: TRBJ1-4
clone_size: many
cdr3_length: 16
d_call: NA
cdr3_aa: CASSLNGGGSNEKLFF
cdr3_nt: TGTGCCAGCAGCCTCAACGGGGGAGGGAGTAATGAAAAACTGTTTTTT

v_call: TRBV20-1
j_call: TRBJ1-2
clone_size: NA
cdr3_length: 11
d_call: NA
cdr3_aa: CSARKGDGYTF
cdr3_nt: TGCAGTGCTAGGAAGGGGGATGGCTACACCTTC

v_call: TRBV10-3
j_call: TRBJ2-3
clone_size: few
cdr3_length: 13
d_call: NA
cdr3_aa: CAISVGTADTQYF
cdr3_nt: TGTGCCATCAGTGTAGGAACAGCAGATACGCAGTATTTT

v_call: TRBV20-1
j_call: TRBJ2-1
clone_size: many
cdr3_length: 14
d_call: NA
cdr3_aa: CSARDPADYNEQFF
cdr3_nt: TGCAGTGCTAGAGATCCAGCGGACTACAATGAGCAGTTCTTC